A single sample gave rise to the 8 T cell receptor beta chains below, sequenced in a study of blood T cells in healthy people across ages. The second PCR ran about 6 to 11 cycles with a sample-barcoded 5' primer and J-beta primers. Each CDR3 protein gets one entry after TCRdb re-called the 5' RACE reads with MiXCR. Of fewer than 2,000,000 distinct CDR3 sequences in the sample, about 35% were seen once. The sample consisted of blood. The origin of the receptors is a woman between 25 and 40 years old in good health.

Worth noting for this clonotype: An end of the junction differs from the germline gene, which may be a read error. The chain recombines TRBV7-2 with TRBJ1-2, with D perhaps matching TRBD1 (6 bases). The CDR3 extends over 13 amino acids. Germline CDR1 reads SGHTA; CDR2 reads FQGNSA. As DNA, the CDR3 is TGTGCCAGCAGCACCAGGGGTGGGGGAGGCTGCACCTTC. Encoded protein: CASSTRGGGGCTF.

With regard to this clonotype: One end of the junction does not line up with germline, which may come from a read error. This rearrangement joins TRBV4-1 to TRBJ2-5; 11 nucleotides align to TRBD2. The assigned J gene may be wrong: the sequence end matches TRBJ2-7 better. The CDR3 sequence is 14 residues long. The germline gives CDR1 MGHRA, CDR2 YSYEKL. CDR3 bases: TGCGCCGGCAGCCCTAGCGGGGGGCCGGTCGAGCAGTACTTC. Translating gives CAGSPSGGPVEQYF.

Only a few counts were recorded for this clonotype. DNA for the CDR3: TGTGCCAGCAGTACCCAACTAGATGCGAGGACAGATACGCAGTATTTT. It yields the protein CASSTQLDARTDTQYF. The chain is built from TRBV27 and TRBJ2-3; TRBD2 is a possible D gene (5 bases). Germline CDR1 is MNHEY and CDR2 is SMNVEV (reference sequence). This CDR3 is built from 16 residues. Trimming removed 5 bases at V and 3 bases at J, with 18 bases between.

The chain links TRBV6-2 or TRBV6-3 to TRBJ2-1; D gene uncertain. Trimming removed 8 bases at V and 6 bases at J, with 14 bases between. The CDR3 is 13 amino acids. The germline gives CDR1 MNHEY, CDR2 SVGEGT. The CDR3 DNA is TGTGCCAGCTCGGAGAGGTTGCTCAATGAGCAGTTCTTC. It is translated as CASSERLLNEQFF.

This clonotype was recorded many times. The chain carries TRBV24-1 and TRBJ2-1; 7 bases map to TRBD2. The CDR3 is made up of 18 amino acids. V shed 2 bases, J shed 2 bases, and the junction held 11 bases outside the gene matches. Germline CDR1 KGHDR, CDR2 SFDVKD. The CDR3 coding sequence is TGTGCCACCAGTGATTCGCTATGGGAGAGCGGGACCTACAATGAGCAGTTCTTC. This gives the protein CATSDSLWESGTYNEQFF.

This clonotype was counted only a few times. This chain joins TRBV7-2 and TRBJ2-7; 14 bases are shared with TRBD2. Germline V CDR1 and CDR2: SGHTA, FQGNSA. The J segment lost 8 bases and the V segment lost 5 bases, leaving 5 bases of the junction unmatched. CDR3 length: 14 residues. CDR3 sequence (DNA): TGTGCCAGCAGCCCGGGACTAGCGGGAGATAAGCAGTACTTC. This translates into CASSPGLAGDKQYF. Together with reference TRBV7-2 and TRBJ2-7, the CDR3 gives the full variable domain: GAGVSQSPSNKVTEKGKDVELRCDPISGHTALYWYRQSLGQGLEFLIYFQGNSAPDKSGLPSDRFSAERTGGSVSTLTIQRTQQEDSAVYLCASSPGLAGDKQYFGPGTRLTVT.

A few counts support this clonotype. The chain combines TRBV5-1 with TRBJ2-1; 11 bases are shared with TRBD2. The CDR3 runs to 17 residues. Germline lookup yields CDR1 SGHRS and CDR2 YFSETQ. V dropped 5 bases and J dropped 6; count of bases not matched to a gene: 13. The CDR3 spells CASSPTKGLADRNEQFF. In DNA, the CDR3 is TGCGCCAGCAGTCCCACTAAGGGACTAGCGGATCGCAATGAGCAGTTCTTC.

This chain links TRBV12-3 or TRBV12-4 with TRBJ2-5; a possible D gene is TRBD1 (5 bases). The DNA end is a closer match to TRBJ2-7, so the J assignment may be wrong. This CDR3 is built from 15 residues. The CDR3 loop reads CASSLSAGISYEQYF. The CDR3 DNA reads TGTGCCAGCAGCCTCTCGGCAGGGATTTCCTACGAGCAGTACTTC.